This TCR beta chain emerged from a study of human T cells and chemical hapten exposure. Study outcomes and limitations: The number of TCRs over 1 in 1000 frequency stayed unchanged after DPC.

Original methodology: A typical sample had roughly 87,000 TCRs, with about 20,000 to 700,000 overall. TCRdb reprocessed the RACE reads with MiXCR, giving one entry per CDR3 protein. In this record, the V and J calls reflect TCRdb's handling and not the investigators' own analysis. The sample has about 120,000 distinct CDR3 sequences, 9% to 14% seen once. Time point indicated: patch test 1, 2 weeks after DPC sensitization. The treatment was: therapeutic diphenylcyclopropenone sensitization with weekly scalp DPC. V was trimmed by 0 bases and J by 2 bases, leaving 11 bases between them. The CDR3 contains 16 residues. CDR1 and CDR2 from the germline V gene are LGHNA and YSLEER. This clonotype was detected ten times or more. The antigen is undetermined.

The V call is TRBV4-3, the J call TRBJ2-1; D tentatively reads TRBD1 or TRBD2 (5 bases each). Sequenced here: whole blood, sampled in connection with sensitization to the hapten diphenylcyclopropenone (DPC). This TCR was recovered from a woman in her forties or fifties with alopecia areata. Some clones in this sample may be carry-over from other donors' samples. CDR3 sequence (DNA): TGCGCCAGCAGCCAAGATACCGGGGACCCCTACAATGAGCAGTTCTTC. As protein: CASSQDTGDPYNEQFF.